This T cell receptor (beta chain) was retrieved from a study of Ad26.COV2.S vaccination and SARS-CoV-2 variants. General study points: Using TCR breadth and depth analyses may have led to underestimated total T cell responses. Substantial response breadth was reportedly seen for spike-specific CD8+ and CD4+ T cells after vaccination.

The V gene's germline CDR1 is MNHNY and CDR2 SVGAGI (reference sequence). V dropped 7 bases and J dropped 4 bases, with 13 bases sitting between them. The CDR3 is 13 residues long. Treatment denoted: roughly 20 received Ad26.COV2.S at low or high dose, single or two shots; 5 received placebo; per-sample allocation not given. On day 63 after the first injection, vaccine and placebo recipients gave samples. The donor's status was that of an adult aged 18-55 years in Boston. Produced via immunoSEQ multiplex PCR; TCRdb's table is partial and in-frame only. The sample carries about 350,000 clones, about nine tenths recorded once. This clone appeared once. Its antigen is undetermined.

The TCR sequence derives from a person aged 18-65 years who received the Ad26.COV2.S COVID-19 vaccine or a placebo. The chain has TRBV6-6 and TRBJ2-5; TRBD1 or TRBD2 may be the D gene (5 bases each). Source: peripheral blood, taken in a trial of Ad26.COV2.S vaccine versus placebo. The CDR3 sequence is CASTEGSVETQYF. The DNA of the CDR3 is TGTGCCAGCACTGAGGGGTCGGTAGAGACCCAGTACTTC.